The TCR beta chain described here comes from a study of blood T cell repertoires in COVID-19. Clones were read by immunoSEQ multiplex PCR, and TCRdb kept only the in-frame ones, dropping some. The data hold roughly 200,000 clones, with 85% observed a single time. The study drew participants aged 18 to 89 years from some 25 US areas. This clone was seen a few times. Source material: PBMCs or T cells enriched from blood (not recorded which). The sequence derives from a man in his forties who had recovered from COVID-19.

CDR3 sequence (DNA): TGTGCCACCAGTGATCGACTAGCGGGAGGTGGATTGGAGCAGTACTTC. Translating it yields CATSDRLAGGGLEQYF. The chain links TRBV24-1 to TRBJ2-7; 13 bases are shared with TRBD2. Trimming cost V 3 bases and J 7 bases; bases outside gene matches: 8. Looked up from germline, CDR1 is KGHDR and CDR2 is SFDVKD. The CDR3 consists of 16 residues.